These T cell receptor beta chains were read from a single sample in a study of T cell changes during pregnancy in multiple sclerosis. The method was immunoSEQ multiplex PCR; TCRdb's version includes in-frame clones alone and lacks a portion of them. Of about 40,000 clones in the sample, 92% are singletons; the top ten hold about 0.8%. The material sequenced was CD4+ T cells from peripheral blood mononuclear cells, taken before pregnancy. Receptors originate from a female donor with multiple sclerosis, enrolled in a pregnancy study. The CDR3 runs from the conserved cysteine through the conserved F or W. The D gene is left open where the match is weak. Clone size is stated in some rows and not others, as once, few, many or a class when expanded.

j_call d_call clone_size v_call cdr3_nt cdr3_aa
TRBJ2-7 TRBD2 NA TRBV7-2 TGTGCCAGCAGCTTGGGCGGGACTAGCGTCTCGCTCTACGAGCAGTACTTC CASSLGGTSVSLYEQYF
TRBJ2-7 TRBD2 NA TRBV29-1 TGCAGCGTCGCGGGGACTAGCGGGAGGTCCGGGAAAGAGCAGTACTTC CSVAGTSGRSGKEQYF
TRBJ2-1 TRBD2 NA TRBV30 TGTGCCTGGGACGGGACTAGCGGATACAATGAGCAGTTCTTC CAWDGTSGYNEQFF
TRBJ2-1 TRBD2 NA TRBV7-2 TGTGCCAGCAGTTCGGGACTAGCGGGAAGCTTCTACAATGAGCAGTTCTTC CASSSGLAGSFYNEQFF
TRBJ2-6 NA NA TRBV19 TGTGCCAGTAGTCTTACGACTCTGGGGGCCAACGTCCTGACTTTC CASSLTTLGANVLTF
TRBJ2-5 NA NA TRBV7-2 TGTGCCAGCAGCCCAACGGGGGAGACCCAGTACTTC CASSPTGETQYF
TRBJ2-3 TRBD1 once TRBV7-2 TGTGCCAGCAGCCAGAGACAGGGGATAGATACGCAGTATTTT CASSQRQGIDTQYF
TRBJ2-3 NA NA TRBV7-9 TGTGCCAGCAGCGGCAGCGGGTACACAGATACGCAGTATTTT CASSGSGYTDTQYF
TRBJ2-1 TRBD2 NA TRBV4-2 TGTGCCAGCAGCCCGATAAGCGGGAGCTCCTACAATGAGCAGTTCTTC CASSPISGSSYNEQFF
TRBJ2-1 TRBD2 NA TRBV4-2 TGTGCCAGCAGCCAACAAACTAGCGGGAGGCAAGGTGAGCAGTTCTTC CASSQQTSGRQGEQFF
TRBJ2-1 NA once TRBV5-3 TGTGCCAGAAGCTTGGTTGGGCCCGAGTTCTTC CARSLVGPEFF
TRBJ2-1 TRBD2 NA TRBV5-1 TGCGCCAGCGCCCCCGGATCAGCGGGAGTGAACAATGAGCAGTTCTTC CASAPGSAGVNNEQFF
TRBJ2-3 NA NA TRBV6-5 TGTGCCAGCAGTTCGTACACACCAAGCACAGATACGCAGTATTTT CASSSYTPSTDTQYF
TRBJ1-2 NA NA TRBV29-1 TGCAGCGTTGACCCCTGGGGGACAAACTATGGCTACACCTTC CSVDPWGTNYGYTF
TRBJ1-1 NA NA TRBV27 TGTGCCAGCATGAAGCGGGGGCCGGGCACTGAAGCTTTCTTT CASMKRGPGTEAFF
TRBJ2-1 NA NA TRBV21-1 TGTGCCAGCAGCAAAGGCAAGGGAGGGTCCTACAATGAGCAGTTCTTC CASSKGKGGSYNEQFF
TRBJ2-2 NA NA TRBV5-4 TGTGCCAGCAGCACCCCTGATAACTCCGGGGAGCTGTTTTTT CASSTPDNSGELFF